This T cell receptor (beta chain) derives from a study of T cell responses to AZD1222 COVID-19 vaccine. Study-level points and caveats: Baseline serostatus was positive in only six AZD1222 recipients. The study sampled repertoires only after the peak T cell response. Possibly, clonal diversity was underestimated; donors were largely white British and included more females.

Points on this clone: Its cognate antigen is unknown.

The CDR3 totals 19 residues. With 1 base clipped from V and 0 bases from J, the junction kept 4 bases outside the gene matches. The germline V gene encodes CDR1 MGHRA and CDR2 YSYEKL. Data came from immunoSEQ multiplex PCR; TCRdb stores just in-frame clones and leaves some out. The table records about 150,000 clones, about 90% of them present only once. The chain links TRBV4-1 to TRBJ2-1; 15 bases are shared with TRBD2. The sequenced sample was peripheral blood, obtained 28 days after the second AZD1222 dose. The receptor was derived from an adult who received the AZD1222 COVID-19 vaccine. The CDR3 sequence is CASSQAGLAGGSSYNEQFF. The CDR3 DNA is TGCGCCAGCAGCCAAGCGGGACTAGCGGGGGGCAGCTCCTACAATGAGCAGTTCTTC.